Listed below are T cell receptor beta chains from one sample, sequenced in a study of cytomegalovirus exposure and HLA in healthy donors. The data were produced by immunoSEQ multiplex PCR, yet TCRdb's version contains in-frame clones alone and is incomplete. This table has 90,000 or so clones, 78% appearing once. The sequencing sample was made of PBMCs. The source of these receptors is a woman aged 40 to 50 in good health and CMV-seronegative. CDR3s include the opening cysteine and the closing phenylalanine or tryptophan. The order of the fields is D gene, V gene, clone size, J gene, CDR3 DNA, CDR3 protein. D genes are given only for firm matches. Size tells how often a clone was seen (once, few, many) or the class of an expanded clone, and some rows leave it out.

>-|TRBV18|-|TRBJ2-5
TGTGCCAGCTCACCACTGCACAGGGAAGAGACCCAGTACTTC
CASSPLHREETQYF
>TRBD1|TRBV5-1|once|TRBJ2-7
TGCGCCAGCAGCTCATATAGGGGACAGGGGTGGAGCGAGCAGTACTTC
CASSSYRGQGWSEQYF
>-|TRBV30|-|TRBJ2-7
TGTGCCTGGAGTGCGAGATCAGGGATTCGGTCCTACGAGCAGTACTTC
CAWSARSGIRSYEQYF
>TRBD2|TRBV6-5|medium-sized|TRBJ2-3
TGTGCCAGCAGTGGACTAGCGGGAGGAGATACGCAGTATTTT
CASSGLAGGDTQYF
>TRBD2|TRBV11-1|once|TRBJ2-2
TGTGCCAGCAGCTTTACTAGCGGGAGGGCCTCGGAGCTGTTTTTT
CASSFTSGRASELFF
>-|TRBV28|-|TRBJ1-4
TGTGCCAGCAGTTTATCGGACTACGGGGAAAAACTGTTTTTT
CASSLSDYGEKLFF
>-|TRBV9|once|TRBJ1-1
TGTGCCAGCAGCGTAGCTACTTTCCCGGGCACTGAAGCTTTCTTT
CASSVATFPGTEAFF
>TRBD2|TRBV4-3|once|TRBJ2-7
TGCGCCAGCAGTCACACACGGACCGGGACTAGGGCCTACGAGCAGTACTTC
CASSHTRTGTRAYEQYF
>TRBD2|TRBV7-2|-|TRBJ2-2
TGTGCCAGCAGCCGGGGGGGGGCGACCGGGGAGCTGTTTTTT
CASSRGGATGELFF
>-|TRBV27|few|TRBJ2-2
TGTGCCAGCAGTTTCGGACAGGGAGGGACCGGGGAGCTGTTTTTT
CASSFGQGGTGELFF
>TRBD2|TRBV6-5|-|TRBJ2-2
TGTGCCAGCAGTTACTCCTGGGGAGGGGCCGGGGAGCTGTTTTTT
CASSYSWGGAGELFF
>TRBD1|TRBV5-8|once|TRBJ1-2
TGTGCCAGCAGCCCGCCGGACAGGGGATGGTATGGCTACACCTTC
CASSPPDRGWYGYTF
>TRBD2|TRBV5-1|few|TRBJ2-1
TGCGCCAGCAGCTCCCTAGCGGCCTTCTCCTACAATGAGCAGTTCTTC
CASSSLAAFSYNEQFF
>TRBD1|TRBV6-1|-|TRBJ2-5
TGTGCCAGCAGTGAACCGGACAGGGGGTTCGAGACCCAGTACTTC
CASSEPDRGFETQYF
>TRBD2|TRBV7-2|-|TRBJ2-2
TGTGCCAGCAGCTTAGCGCCCCCACTAGCGGGAGGGCCGTTAGGGGAGCTGTTTTTT
CASSLAPPLAGGPLGELFF
>TRBD1|TRBV5-6|few|TRBJ1-3
TGTGCCAGCAGCTGGTCCGGACAGGGAAGAAACACCATATATTTT
CASSWSGQGRNTIYF